The TCR beta chain described here comes from a study of identical twins. Whole-study findings and limits: Beta out-of-frame sequences showed weaker excess sharing between twins.

In regard to this clonotype: What it binds is not known.

The CDR3 is made up of 14 amino acids. V dropped 6 bases and J dropped 4 bases, with 17 bases sitting between them. Germline lookup yields CDR1 DFQATT and CDR2 SNEGSKA (reference sequence). TCRdb passed the 5' RACE reads through MiXCR, listing each CDR3 protein once. The sample has about 280,000 distinct CDR3 sequences, under 9.5% seen once. The same data also went into a second study, on yellow fever vaccine responses in identical twins.

The specimen sequenced was memory (CD45RO+) T cells sorted from blood. The TCR was taken from a young woman in good health. The genes are TRBV20-1 and TRBJ2-3; perhaps TRBD1 as D (6 bases). CDR3 sequence (DNA): TGCAGTGCCCTACAGGGCCAAGCAGCAGATACGCAGTATTTT. Its translation: CSALQGQAADTQYF.